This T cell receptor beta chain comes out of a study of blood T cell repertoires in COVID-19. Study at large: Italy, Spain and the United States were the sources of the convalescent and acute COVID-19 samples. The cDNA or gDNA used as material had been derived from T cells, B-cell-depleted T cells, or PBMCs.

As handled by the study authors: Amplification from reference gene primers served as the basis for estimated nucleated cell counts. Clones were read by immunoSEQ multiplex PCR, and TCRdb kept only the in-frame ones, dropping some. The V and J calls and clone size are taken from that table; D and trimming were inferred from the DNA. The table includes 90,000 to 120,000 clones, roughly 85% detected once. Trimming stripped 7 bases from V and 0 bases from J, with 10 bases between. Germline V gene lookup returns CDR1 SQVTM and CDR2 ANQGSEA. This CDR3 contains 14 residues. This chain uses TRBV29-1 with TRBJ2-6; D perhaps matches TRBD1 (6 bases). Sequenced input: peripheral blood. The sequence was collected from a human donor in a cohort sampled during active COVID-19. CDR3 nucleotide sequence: TGCAGCGCTAGGGACAACTCTGGGGCCAACGTCCTGACTTTC. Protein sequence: CSARDNSGANVLTF.